The 2 T cell receptor beta chains in this list originate from one sample, sequenced in a study of beta chain features in type 1 diabetes. Expressed TCRB transcripts were sequenced after all isolated RNA was converted to cDNA. Libraries were prepared by immunoSEQ multiplex PCR; TCRdb keeps only in-frame clonotypes and omits some of them. The sample lists more than 350,000 clones; about an eighth were seen once. The sequenced sample consisted of naive CD4+ T cells from blood. Receptors were obtained from a woman younger than 35 in good health.

This clone turned up a few times. The chain carries TRBV29-1 and TRBJ1-1; TRBD1 is a possible D gene (6 bases). V lost 4 bases to trimming and J lost 1 base, with 13 bases between them. This CDR3 is built from 14 residues. Germline-derived CDR1 and CDR2 are SQVTM and ANQGSEA. Here the CDR3 reads CSVARGGGNTEAFF. The CDR3 region has the DNA TGCAGCGTTGCCAGAGGGGGAGGGAACACTGAAGCTTTCTTT.

This chain connects TRBV29-1 to TRBJ2-5; D ambiguous. This CDR3 has 13 amino acids. With 4 bases removed from V and 2 bases from J, the gap between germline ends came to 11 bases. Germline values: CDR1 SQVTM, CDR2 ANQGSEA. In nucleotides, the CDR3 is TGCAGCGTTGGACGGCAGCTTCAAGAGACCCAGTACTTC. Translation gives CSVGRQLQETQYF.